This T cell receptor beta chain was sequenced in a study of blood T cell repertoires in COVID-19. Study-level background: T cells, B-cell-depleted T cells, or PBMCs provided the cDNA or gDNA that served as material.

CDR3 length: 14 amino acids. The V gene's germline CDR1 is SGHTA and CDR2 FQGNSA. Trimming left V 3 bases short and J 1 base short, with 9 bases between. Study processing details: Amplified reference gene primers provided the basis for estimating nucleated cell counts. Clones were sequenced by immunoSEQ multiplex PCR, and TCRdb holds only the in-frame ones, with some missing. That table furnishes V, J and clone size, whereas the DNA furnished D and trimming. This table holds about 670,000 clones, 85% to 90% found once. The J gene is TRBJ1-1, the V gene TRBV7-2; D perhaps matches TRBD1 (5 bases). Sequenced sample: peripheral blood. This TCR derives from a woman between 18 and 29 years old with acute or convalescent COVID-19. CDR3 DNA: TGTGCCAGCAGCTTGGGACTGAAGAACACTGAAGCTTTCTTT. Protein: CASSLGLKNTEAFF.